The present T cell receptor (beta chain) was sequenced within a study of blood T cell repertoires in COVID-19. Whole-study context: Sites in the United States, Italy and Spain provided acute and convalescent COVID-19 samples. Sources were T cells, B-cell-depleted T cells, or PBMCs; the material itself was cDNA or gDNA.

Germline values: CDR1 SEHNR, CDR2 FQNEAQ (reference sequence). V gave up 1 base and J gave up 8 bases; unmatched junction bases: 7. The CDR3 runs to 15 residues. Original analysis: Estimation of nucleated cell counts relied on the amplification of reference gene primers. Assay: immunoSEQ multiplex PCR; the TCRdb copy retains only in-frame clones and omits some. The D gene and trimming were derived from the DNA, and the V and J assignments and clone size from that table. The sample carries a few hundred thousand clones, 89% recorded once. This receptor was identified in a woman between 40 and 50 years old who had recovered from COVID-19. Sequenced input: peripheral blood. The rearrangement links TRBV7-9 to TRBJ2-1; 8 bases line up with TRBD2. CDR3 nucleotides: TGTGCCAGCAGCTTAGAGAGCGGGAGTGAACATGAGCAGTTCTTC. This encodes CASSLESGSEHEQFF. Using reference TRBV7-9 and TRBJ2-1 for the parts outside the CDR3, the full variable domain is DTGVSQNPRHKITKRGQNVTFRCDPISEHNRLYWYRQTLGQGPEFLTYFQNEAQLEKSRLLSDRFSAERPKGSFSTLEIQRTEQGDSAMYLCASSLESGSEHEQFFGPGTRLTVL.